This T cell receptor (beta chain) derives from a study of T cell repertoires in cytomegalovirus infection. Study in general: Public TCR beta signature analysis indicated the presence of both CMV infection and matching HLA type.

There are a few counts of this clonotype. In TCRdb, the reads were re-called with MiXCR into one record per CDR3 protein. The table shows 560,000 or so distinct CDR3 sequences, with about 15% occurring only once. This CDR3 region has 13 residues. V lost 3 bases to trimming and J lost 0 bases, with 6 bases between them. The germline V gene encodes CDR1 MNHEY and CDR2 SMNVEV (reference sequence). This clonotype originated in a human donor in good health (CMV status not recorded). Some clones in this sample may be carry-over from other donors' samples. The chain joins TRBV27 to TRBJ2-7; unclear D gene. What was sequenced was CD8+ T cells from PBMCs. CDR3 residues: CASSFEVSYEQYF. The CDR3 DNA follows: TGTGCCAGCAGTTTTGAGGTCTCCTACGAGCAGTACTTC.